A single sample is the source of the 30 T cell receptor beta chains below, sequenced in a study of blood T cell repertoires in COVID-19. This table comes from immunoSEQ multiplex PCR, and its TCRdb copy is limited to in-frame clones, with some not included. The sample has hundreds of thousands of clones, 70% to 90% seen once. The specimen was peripheral blood. These receptors all come from a woman aged 40 to 50 who had recovered from COVID-19.

With respect to this clone: An end of the junction differs from the germline gene, which may be a read error. The gene calls are TRBV20-1 and TRBJ1-4; D possibly corresponds to TRBD1 (6 bases). The CDR3 extends over 10 amino acids. Germline V gene sequence: CDR1 DFQATT, CDR2 SNEGSKA (reference sequence). The CDR3 nucleotides read TGCAGCGCTGAGGCAGGGGCCATTAATTTT. Translation gives CSAEAGAINF.

V usage is TRBV11-2 and J usage is TRBJ2-2; D remains ambiguous. V was shortened by 8 bases and J by 6 bases, with 10 bases between the two germline ends. Per germline, CDR1 SGHAT and CDR2 FQNNGV. This CDR3 is built from 12 residues. The CDR3 DNA reads TGTGCCAGCGCCAGTTCTCCCGGGGAGCTGTTTTTT. It is translated as CASASSPGELFF.

This clone was recorded a few times. The chain employs TRBV6-1 and TRBJ1-1; the D gene is possibly TRBD1 (6 bases). The CDR3 is 13 residues long. The V end lost 1 base, the J end lost 10 bases, and 13 bases lay between the germline ends. Germline loops: CDR1 MNHNS, CDR2 SASEGT. CDR3: CASSEGQGFRAFF. The CDR3 nucleotides read TGTGCCAGCAGTGAAGGCCAGGGGTTTAGAGCTTTCTTT.

The V and J genes are TRBV6-2 or TRBV6-3 and TRBJ1-2, with D possibly TRBD1 on 5 matching bases. Per the germline V gene, CDR1 is MNHEY and CDR2 is SVGEGT. This CDR3 comprises 12 residues. The V end lost 3 bases, the J end lost 8 bases, and 10 bases lay between the germline ends. The CDR3 region is CASSYPPGGYTF. The CDR3, as DNA: TGTGCCAGCAGTTATCCTCCAGGGGGCTACACCTTC.

This CDR3 is CASSPDRNTGELFF. The CDR3 DNA sequence: TGTGCCAGCTCACCCGACAGGAACACCGGGGAGCTGTTTTTT. The chain has TRBV18 and TRBJ2-2; D is perhaps TRBD1 (5 bases). The CDR3 is made up of 14 amino acids. The germline V gene encodes CDR1 KGHSH and CDR2 LQKENI. V gave up 3 bases and J gave up 1 base, with 6 bases separating them.

This clone was observed once. The V gene is TRBV7-9, the J gene TRBJ2-7; TRBD2 aligns across 7 bases. The length of the CDR3 is 14 residues. J gave up 5 bases and V 5 bases, and 9 bases lay outside the gene matches. Germline V lookup: CDR1 SEHNR, CDR2 FQNEAQ (reference sequence). As DNA, the CDR3 is TGTGCCAGCAGCAAAGGGAGGGTAGGGGACGAGCAGTACTTC. This sequence encodes CASSKGRVGDEQYF.

This chain uses TRBV11-3 with TRBJ2-5; TRBD1 aligns across 10 bases. The CDR3 covers 15 residues. The germline V gene has CDR1 SGHNT and CDR2 YENEEA. V was clipped by 5 bases and J by 5 bases; unmatched bases: 8. The CDR3 here is CASSPRQGARETQYF. In DNA, the CDR3 is TGTGCCAGCAGCCCCCGACAGGGGGCTCGGGAGACCCAGTACTTC. The full variable domain, rest sourced from reference TRBV11-3 and TRBJ2-5, is EAGVVQSPRYKIIEKKQPVAFWCNPISGHNTLYWYLQNLGQGPELLIRYENEEAVDDSQLPKDRFSAERLKGVDSTLKIQPAELGDSAVYLCASSPRQGARETQYFGPGTRLLVL.

The J gene is TRBJ1-2, the V gene TRBV4-3; perhaps TRBD1 as D (6 bases). V lost 0 bases and J lost 4, with 21 bases in between. The length of the CDR3 is 18 residues. CDR1 is LGHNA and CDR2 is YSLEER in the germline V gene. CDR3 amino acids: CASSQDLGTGTRGYGYTF. CDR3 DNA sequence: TGCGCCAGCAGCCAAGATCTGGGAACAGGGACGAGGGGCTATGGCTACACCTTC.

This clone was seen more than once but under ten times. This CDR3 reads CASSSDRAEQYF. CDR3 sequence (DNA): TGTGCCAGCAGCAGTGACAGGGCCGAGCAGTACTTC. The rearrangement uses TRBV7-9 and TRBJ2-7, with 7 bases identical to TRBD1. V lost 5 bases and J lost 6; bases outside the gene matches: 4. The CDR3 extends over 12 amino acids. Germline loops: CDR1 SEHNR, CDR2 FQNEAQ (reference sequence).

The chain couples TRBV14 to TRBJ1-4, with a weak D call TRBD1 (5 bases). Germline V lookup: CDR1 SGHDN, CDR2 FVKESK. The CDR3 consists of 17 residues. Trimming took off 1 base at V and 3 bases at J, with 15 bases between the two ends. The CDR3 loop reads CASSQALLGGPNEKLFF. DNA of the CDR3: TGTGCCAGCAGCCAAGCTTTACTCGGGGGTCCTAATGAAAAACTGTTTTTT.

The rearrangement links TRBV5-8 to TRBJ2-3; perhaps TRBD2 as D (5 bases). The CDR3 runs to 16 residues. The germline V gene has CDR1 SGHTS and CDR2 YDEGEE. Deletions cut 0 bases from V and 2 bases from J, with 13 bases between. CDR3 in amino acids: CASSLAAGTYTDTQYF. As DNA, the CDR3 is TGTGCCAGCAGCTTGGCGGCGGGCACTTACACAGATACGCAGTATTTT.

In this sample, this clone turned up a few times. The V and J genes are TRBV4-1 and TRBJ2-7; D is ambiguous. Germline V gene sequence: CDR1 MGHRA, CDR2 YSYEKL. Between the trimmed V and J ends, which lost 0 bases and 4 bases, there was a span of 7 bases. The CDR3 is 13 residues long. The CDR3 DNA reads as TGCGCCAGCAGCCAAGATGCCGGTTACGAGCAGTACTTC. Residues: CASSQDAGYEQYF.

The genes are TRBV7-2 and TRBJ1-5, with 7 bases aligning to TRBD1. This CDR3 is 14 amino acids long. V dropped 6 bases and J dropped 4; count of bases not matched to a gene: 6. CDR1 is SGHTA and CDR2 is FQGNSA in the germline V gene. The CDR3 here is CASRRGQPNQPQHF. Written as DNA, the CDR3 is TGTGCCAGCAGACGGGGACAGCCGAATCAGCCCCAGCATTTT.

The V gene is TRBV11-3, the J gene TRBJ2-5; 7 nucleotides agree with TRBD1. Germline-derived CDR1 and CDR2 are SGHNT and YENEEA. The V and J ends lost 0 bases and 4 bases, in that order; junction bases with no gene match: 5. This CDR3 has 15 amino acids. Here the CDR3 DNA reads TGTGCCAGCAGCTTAGAGGGCGCAGGGGGAGAGACCCAGTACTTC. Encoded protein: CASSLEGAGGETQYF.

The gene calls are TRBV13 and TRBJ2-6; no firm D call. The CDR3 sequence is 15 residues long. The V and J ends lost 4 bases and 0 bases respectively, with 7 bases between them. Looked up from germline, CDR1 is PRHDT and CDR2 is FYEKMQ (reference sequence). The CDR3 protein is CASSSISSGANVLTF. For the CDR3, the DNA is TGTGCCAGCAGCTCTATTAGCTCTGGGGCCAACGTCCTGACTTTC.

This chain joins TRBV5-4 and TRBJ2-1; 11 bases match TRBD1. Trimming removed 9 bases from V and 7 bases from J; junction bases left unmatched: 9. In germline, CDR1 is SGHNT, CDR2 YYREEE (reference sequence). The CDR3 length is 14 residues. CDR3 in DNA: TGTGCCACCTGGGACAGGGGGACCGGGAATGAGCAGTTCTTC. Translated, it gives CATWDRGTGNEQFF.

The V and J genes are TRBV7-2 and TRBJ1-4; maybe TRBD1 (6 bases). Trimming stripped 4 bases from V and 4 bases from J, with 16 bases between. The CDR3 has 16 amino acids. Germline lookup yields CDR1 SGHTA and CDR2 FQGNSA. CDR3 nucleotides: TGTGCCAGCAGCTCGCGACTGGGGGCCCATAATGAAAAACTGTTTTTT. Its translation is CASSSRLGAHNEKLFF.

This clone was seen once. V and J are TRBV28 and TRBJ2-7; weak D call: TRBD1 (6 bases). V was cut by 7 bases and J by 1 base, with 11 bases left in between. The CDR3 consists of 13 residues. Per the germline V gene, CDR1 is MDHEN and CDR2 is SYDVKM. In nucleotides, the CDR3 is TGTGCCAGCACCCGGGACACATCCTACGAGCAGTACTTC. The encoded protein is CASTRDTSYEQYF. Drawing the rest from reference TRBV28 and TRBJ2-7, the complete variable domain is DVKVTQSSRYLVKRTGEKVFLECVQDMDHENMFWYRQDPGLGLRLIYFSYDVKMKEKGDIPEGYSVSREKKERFSLILESASTNQTSMYLCASTRDTSYEQYFGPGTRLTVT.

V usage is TRBV11-3 and J usage is TRBJ2-3; D is undetermined. Trimming left V 1 base short and J 3 bases short, with 8 bases between. The germline V gene encodes CDR1 SGHNT and CDR2 YENEEA. CDR3 length: 14 residues. The CDR3 reads CASSLVASTDTQYF. CDR3 DNA sequence: TGTGCCAGCAGCTTAGTAGCTTCGACAGATACGCAGTATTTT.

V is TRBV19 and J is TRBJ1-2; 7 bases match TRBD1. CDR3 length: 14 residues. Losses at the gene ends were 3 bases for V and 5 bases for J; bases not matched to a gene: 6. The germline CDR1 and CDR2 sequences are LNHDA and SQIVND (reference sequence). For the CDR3, the DNA is TGTGCCAGTAGTATGGCAGGGGGACTTTATGGCTACACCTTC. Its protein is CASSMAGGLYGYTF.

The chain combines TRBV4-3 with TRBJ2-1; no definite D call. The V gene lost 0 bases and the J gene lost 12 bases, with 18 bases spanning the gap. In germline, CDR1 is LGHNA, CDR2 YSLEER. The CDR3 runs 15 residues. Written as DNA, the CDR3 is TGCGCCAGCAGCCAAGAATTCCCCACGTATGGGCCGCAGTTCTTC. Amino acid sequence: CASSQEFPTYGPQFF.

V and J are TRBV10-3 and TRBJ1-5, with a possible D match to TRBD1 (6 bases). Germline CDR1 is ENHRY and CDR2 is SYGVKD. The CDR3 is 15 amino acids. Trimming shortened V by 5 bases and J by 4 bases, and 15 bases separated the two germline ends. CDR3 in amino acids: CAISSGTPKNQPQHF. The CDR3 bases are TGTGCCATCAGTAGCGGGACACCTAAAAATCAGCCCCAGCATTTT.

In this sample, this clone turned up a few times. V gene TRBV24-1 combines with J gene TRBJ2-1; D may be TRBD2 (6 bases). Germline CDR1 is KGHDR and CDR2 is SFDVKD. This CDR3 region has 15 residues. V lost 5 bases, J lost 8 bases, and 18 bases lay in between. CDR3 in DNA: TGTGCCACCAGTGCGGCGCGGGACGCTAAGGATGAGCAGTTCTTC. It is translated as CATSAARDAKDEQFF.

The V gene is TRBV11-2, the J gene TRBJ1-2, with D possibly TRBD1 on 6 matching bases. CDR1 is SGHAT and CDR2 is FQNNGV in the germline V gene. Trimming took off 4 bases at V and 3 bases at J, with 15 bases between the two ends. This CDR3 region has 15 residues. CDR3 residues: CASSSLQGRDYGYTF. The CDR3, as DNA: TGTGCCAGCAGCTCCCTCCAGGGGCGAGACTATGGCTACACCTTC. Complete variable domain (other parts from reference TRBV11-2 and TRBJ1-2): EAGVAQSPRYKIIEKRQSVAFWCNPISGHATLYWYQQILGQGPKLLIQFQNNGVVDDSQLPKDRFSAERLKGVDSTLKIQPAKLEDSAVYLCASSSLQGRDYGYTFGSGTRLTVV.

The chain uses TRBV7-2 and TRBJ2-3, with 7 bases aligning to TRBD1. CDR1 SGHTA and CDR2 FQGNSA come from the germline V gene. The CDR3 has 16 residues. V was pared by 6 bases and J by 3 bases, with 12 bases of the junction left unmatched. CDR3: CASSSHRGQRTDTQYF. The CDR3 bases are TGTGCCAGCAGTTCCCATCGGGGACAGAGGACAGATACGCAGTATTTT.

This clone was seen just once. The chain uses TRBV5-1 and TRBJ1-3; TRBD1 matches at 10 bases. V lost 2 bases, J lost 1 base, and 6 bases stayed unmatched. The germline CDR1 and CDR2 sequences are SGHRS and YFSETQ. The CDR3 covers 17 residues. The CDR3 is CASSLRQGALSGNTIYF. The DNA for the CDR3 is TGCGCCAGCAGCTTAAGACAGGGGGCTCTTTCTGGAAACACCATATATTTT.

The gene calls are TRBV14 and TRBJ1-3; TRBD1 matches 10 bases. The CDR3 has 20 residues. V lost 1 base and J lost 1; bases outside the gene matches: 13. Per germline, CDR1 SGHDN and CDR2 FVKESK. The CDR3 DNA is TGTGCCAGCAGCCAAGTTCTATTCCCGGGACAGGGGACTTCTGGAAACACCATATATTTT. It encodes CASSQVLFPGQGTSGNTIYF.

This chain connects TRBV30 to TRBJ1-5; D is ambiguous. The V end was cut by 4 bases, the J end by 3 bases, with 22 bases between. From germline, CDR1 is GTSNPN and CDR2 SVGIG (reference sequence). The CDR3 length is 17 residues. CDR3 amino acids: CAWIPHWRVAANQPQHF. Written as DNA, the CDR3 is TGTGCCTGGATTCCACATTGGCGGGTCGCTGCCAATCAGCCCCAGCATTTT.

The chain combines TRBV5-4 with TRBJ1-5; maybe TRBD1 (5 bases). The CDR3 has 15 amino acids. Germline V gene data show CDR1 as SGHNT and CDR2 as YYREEE (reference sequence). With 2 bases removed from V and 0 bases from J, the gap between germline ends came to 9 bases. This chain's CDR3 is CASSLAGDSNQPQHF. CDR3 DNA sequence: TGTGCCAGCAGCTTAGCGGGGGATAGCAATCAGCCCCAGCATTTT. The whole variable domain, filled in from reference TRBV5-4 and TRBJ1-5, reads ETGVTQSPTHLIKTRGQQVTLRCSSQSGHNTVSWYQQALGQGPQFIFQYYREEENGRGNFPPRFSGLQFPNYSSELNVNALELDDSALYLCASSLAGDSNQPQHFGDGTRLSIL.

V and J are TRBV19 and TRBJ2-7, with 10 bases matching TRBD1. V shed 3 bases, J shed 4 bases, and the junction held 6 bases outside the gene matches. The CDR3 consists of 15 residues. Germline V gene lookup returns CDR1 LNHDA and CDR2 SQIVND (reference sequence). CDR3 residues: CASSMPGQGSYEQYF. In DNA, the CDR3 is TGTGCCAGTAGTATGCCGGGACAGGGGAGTTACGAGCAGTACTTC.